A selection of T cell receptor beta chains follows, all from one sample in a study of blood T cells in healthy people across ages. TCRdb re-called the 5' RACE reads with MiXCR, one entry per CDR3 protein. The sample includes more than 650,000 distinct CDR3 sequences, about a fifth of them seen just once. The sequenced sample consisted of blood. All receptors derive from a man in his 70s in good health. CDR3s leave out the opening cysteine and the closing phenylalanine or tryptophan. The D gene is left open where the match is weak. Some rows have no size entry. The others give once, few or many, or a class for an expanded clone.

V	J	D	size	CDR3
TRBV9	TRBJ2-6	-	few	ASSVGEVVGANVQT
TRBV29-1	TRBJ2-7	TRBD1	many	SVVTGTGGSYEQY
TRBV3-1	TRBJ2-5	-	few	ASSQMSGEQETQY
TRBV12-3/TRBV12-4	TRBJ2-3	TRBD2	few	ASIPGLASDTQY
TRBV3-1	TRBJ1-5	-	few	ASSQNLVADQPQH
TRBV5-1	TRBJ1-1	-	-	ASSLDLRPYMNTEAF
TRBV4-1	TRBJ1-4	TRBD1	-	ASSDQGQGWTNEKLF
TRBV9	TRBJ1-2	-	many	ASSVTGGASGYT
TRBV3-1	TRBJ1-6	TRBD1	few	ASSRQGSINSPLH
TRBV27	TRBJ1-2	-	-	ASSWQEGSGYT
TRBV5-1	TRBJ2-1	-	few	ASTPDGGTYNEQF
TRBV7-9	TRBJ1-2	TRBD1	-	ASSTGGTDYGYT
TRBV6-6	TRBJ2-4	TRBD2	few	ASSPPGSGGGIQY
TRBV27	TRBJ2-3	-	few	ASRRTGTDTQY
TRBV18	TRBJ2-5	-	many	ASSPNLQETQY
TRBV7-2	TRBJ1-2	-	-	ASSLYGGGYT
TRBV5-1	TRBJ2-4	TRBD1	-	ASSSGQDIQY
TRBV9	TRBJ1-1	TRBD1	-	ASSVRGGGQGIWENTEAF
TRBV6-6	TRBJ1-1	-	few	ASQDQGRGTEAF
TRBV24-1	TRBJ2-3	-	-	ATKPGRTSTDTQY
TRBV28	TRBJ1-2	-	-	ASSKNGHLVYT
TRBV28	TRBJ2-5	TRBD2	-	ASSLVLASGGRQETQY
TRBV10-3	TRBJ2-3	-	-	ATGHTDTQY
TRBV28	TRBJ1-6	TRBD1	many	ASSFPTTGAGYNSPLH
TRBV5-1	TRBJ2-6	TRBD1	once	ASSTTGGISGANVLT
TRBV20-1	TRBJ1-3	-	few	SATNGGAMFSGNTIY
TRBV2	TRBJ2-1	TRBD2	-	ASRSRTSGTYNEQF
TRBV7-9	TRBJ1-2	-	many	ASSAWAGSTYGYT
TRBV5-1	TRBJ1-3	-	few	ASSLEARGLGGNTIY
TRBV29-1	TRBJ2-5	-	many	SVEGLHRTQY
TRBV2	TRBJ1-2	-	-	ASTRTLQTGGYT
TRBV2	TRBJ2-5	TRBD1	-	ASSWDSPETQH
TRBV15	TRBJ1-4	-	-	ATSRDQGPNEKLF
TRBV5-6	TRBJ2-7	TRBD1	few	ASSFLGQADSYEQY
TRBV15	TRBJ2-3	-	few	ATSLTRYTQY
TRBV5-6	TRBJ2-4	-	few	ASSGSKRLGFQY
TRBV7-2	TRBJ1-2	-	few	ASSLDREAGAFYT
TRBV20-1	TRBJ2-1	-	-	SARLYSYNEQF
TRBV6-5	TRBJ1-3	TRBD1	-	ASSPGTGVGNTIY
TRBV7-2	TRBJ1-2	-	-	ASSPPRGGGYT
TRBV29-1	TRBJ2-1	-	few	SVEDRAFSYNEQF
TRBV5-1	TRBJ2-5	-	few	ASSVAFGSQETQY
TRBV9	TRBJ1-1	-	-	ASTPVRRTNTEAF
TRBV4-1	TRBJ2-3	TRBD2	-	ASSHSELAGADTDTQY
TRBV14	TRBJ1-2	TRBD1	few	ASSWDRGYGYT
TRBV29-1	TRBJ1-2	-	many	SNDRGIDGYT
TRBV27	TRBJ2-3	-	-	ASSFAGDTQY
TRBV9	TRBJ2-5	TRBD2	-	ASSVFPGGPSETQY
TRBV4-2	TRBJ1-4	-	few	ASSQAEGKLF
TRBV6-4	TRBJ2-3	-	few	ASSVSGAGTDTQY